This T cell receptor beta chain was recovered during a study of OX40 agonist ivuxolimab in advanced cancers. Data came from immunoSEQ multiplex PCR; TCRdb stores just in-frame clones and leaves some out. This sample has about 59,000 clones, with nearly 85% found just once. Study-wide results and limits: More expanded clones were found, on average, in CD8+ than in CD4+ T cells.

A remark on this clone: The target antigen is unknown.

The CDR3 is 16 amino acids. Trimming took 1 base from V and 4 from J, leaving 15 bases between them. CDR1 and CDR2 from the germline V gene are LNHDA and SQIVND (reference sequence). The sequence was obtained from an adult with an advanced solid tumor such as melanoma, head and neck, liver or kidney cancer. The sample consisted of CD4+ or CD8+ T cells sorted from blood, taken in a trial of the OX40 agonist ivuxolimab. The V call is TRBV19, the J call TRBJ2-3, with D possibly called TRBD1 or TRBD2 (5 bases each). CDR3 DNA: TGTGCCAGTAGTATAGGGAGAACAGGAGGTGCAGATACGCAGTATTTT. Its protein product is CASSIGRTGGADTQYF.